The sequence of this T cell receptor (beta chain) was determined in a study of CXCR3-negative and CXCR3-positive naive CD8 T cells. General study results and limits: Naive CXCR3-negative cells resembled naive CXCR3-positive cells in TRBV-TRBJ usage; memory cells differed. Comparison of naive cells showed more hydrophobic TRB CDR3s in CXCR3-positive than in CXCR3-negative naive cells.

CDR3 length equals 14 residues. CDR1 MNHNS and CDR2 SASEGT come from the germline V gene. Via 5' RACE with UMI labels, TRB cDNA libraries were prepared. Reanalyzing the 5' RACE reads, TCRdb keeps one entry per CDR3 protein, without DNA. The listing records about 150,000 distinct CDR3 sequences. Triplicate 300,000-cell sorts were made of each CD8+ T cell subset. About this clonotype: Its antigen is currently unknown.

This chain uses TRBV6-1 with TRBJ1-3. Sequenced: naive CXCR3+ CD8+ T cells from blood. The subset is: CD45RO-CCR7+CD27+CD95- naive CD8+ T cells expressing CXCR3 (TNR3+). This TCR was sampled from a human donor in good health. Some clones in this sample may be carry-over from other donors' samples. The CDR3 sequence: CASSERGSGNTIYF.